This entry describes one T cell receptor (beta chain). Its antigen specificity is not known. No base qualities exist here, and no much larger clone lies one base off it. RNA was extracted with the RNeasy kit and about 0.5 to 1 ug was reverse transcribed using random hexamers. The immunoSEQ multiplex PCR assay, covering 54 Vbeta and 13 Jbeta segments, was used to amplify TCR beta CDR3 regions. To correct PCR amplification bias, a synthetic template baseline was used for both primer optimization and computational correction. Per the source publication's procedure: Only productive sequences were kept, with reads annotated to V, D and J genes according to IMGT and analyzed in immunoSEQ Analyzer. To calculate clonality, Shannon entropy was normalized by log2 of the number of productive unique sequences and then subtracted from one. For each patient and control, public and private clones were evaluated among the 100 most prevalent clones. A clone was defined as Susac-specific if it was absent from the healthy and MS cohorts, from more than 850 published viral clones and from other ImmuneACCESS disease sequences. TCRdb's own reprocessing of the public reads used fastp at Q25 and MiXCR and kept productive beta chains. Every distinct CDR3 protein forms one entry, paired with its most common genes and DNA. It is TCRdb's table, rather than the study itself, that gives the V and J calls and clone size. Across this sample there are some 200,000 distinct CDR3 sequences, with more than 85% seen only once. The top ten constitute 0.1% to 0.15% of the sample.

The data are from a study of CD8 T cells in Susac syndrome (dated by TCRdb to the late 2010s). Regarding the complete study: Whether CD8+ T cell activation and differentiation in Susac syndrome was antigen driven was tested using repertoire sequencing. The study compared CD8+ T cell repertoire clonality among 12 healthy donors, approximately 14 Susac syndrome patients and around 16 multiple sclerosis patients.

From a lookup of the germline V gene, CDR1 and CDR2 are SQVTM and ANQGSEA. The cysteine opens and the phenylalanine closes a CDR3 of 13 amino acids. Kept here is only the CDR3 DNA, which spans 39 bases and is read in frame from base 1. Trimming takes 0 bases from V and 4 bases from J, and the germline ends sit 9 bases apart. Peripheral blood CD8+ and CD4+ T cells from healthy donors, Susac syndrome patients and multiple sclerosis patients were profiled by high-throughput TCR beta sequencing. Multiple sclerosis controls were treatment-naive patients with stable or active relapsing-remitting disease fulfilling revised McDonald criteria. Bulk CD8+ and CD4+ T cells were purified magnetically by negative isolation, whereas CD8+ TEMRA cells were enriched by FACS. Blood was collected in EDTA tubes and processed within 24 hours, with PBMCs isolated through density gradient centrifugation. PBMCs destined for TCR sequencing were cryopreserved in liquid nitrogen and later thawed in a 37 °C water bath. The sorted or isolated CD4+, CD8+ and CD8+ TEMRA cells reached a purity of at least 90%.

Study-wide conclusions, independent of this receptor: The number of individuals in the TCR sequencing and HLA analysis was acknowledged as relatively small.

Sequences were obtained from CD8+ T cells from PBMCs. The receptor comes from a human donor with multiple sclerosis. The rearranged chain carries TRBV29-1 and TRBJ1-1; the D gene assignment is ambiguous. The DNA reads TGCAGCGTTGAAGACTTCTATCGCACTGAAGCTTTCTTT. Translated, this is CSVEDFYRTEAFF.